Listed below are T cell receptor beta chains from one sample, sequenced in a study of T cell changes during pregnancy in multiple sclerosis. Produced via immunoSEQ multiplex PCR; TCRdb's table is partial and in-frame only. The sample yields around 120,000 clones, about nine tenths seen once. The sequencing used peripheral blood, collected after pregnancy. The receptors come from a female donor with multiple sclerosis, enrolled in a pregnancy study. Each CDR3 is given with its conserved first and last residue. Not every row has a clone size; where given, it reads once, few, many or a size class.

CDR3aa | v_gene | abundance | j_gene
CASSIPGTTQRAFF | TRBV19 | NA | TRBJ1-1
CASSVSGGPYNSPLHF | TRBV9 | NA | TRBJ1-6
CSVKEDTEAFF | TRBV29-1 | many | TRBJ1-1
CAWTSLGQNYEQYF | TRBV30 | NA | TRBJ2-7
CASSLMGQGSNEQFF | TRBV5-6 | once | TRBJ2-1
CASSGTWGYGYTF | TRBV6-6 | NA | TRBJ1-2
CASSLGLTTQETQYF | TRBV5-1 | NA | TRBJ2-5
CASSSQGYEQYF | TRBV5-6 | NA | TRBJ2-7
CASSLVSGYEQFF | TRBV5-1 | NA | TRBJ2-1
CASSFGQGSAGELFF | TRBV28 | few | TRBJ2-2
CASSEGDSGGRYF | TRBV2 | NA | TRBJ2-5
CASSHGIGGLGETQYF | TRBV11-2 | NA | TRBJ2-5
CASTFLQGAPGELFF | TRBV5-5 | NA | TRBJ2-2
CASSLVQRTSGGAFHEQYF | TRBV5-1 | NA | TRBJ2-7
CAGGTESGPQHF | TRBV19 | NA | TRBJ1-5
CASSSLPQGRLNTEAFF | TRBV27 | NA | TRBJ1-1
CASLGQVSGNTIYF | TRBV19 | NA | TRBJ1-3
CASSIGGVVTDTQYF | TRBV19 | NA | TRBJ2-3
CASSDRGSVVGNSPLHF | TRBV25-1 | NA | TRBJ1-6
CSVEDRTSGLDQYF | TRBV29-1 | NA | TRBJ2-7
CASSYGSHYNEQFF | TRBV6-5 | NA | TRBJ2-1
CASSQRTGFNTEAFF | TRBV14 | once | TRBJ1-1
CASSQEQDYEQYF | TRBV4-2 | NA | TRBJ2-7
CASSYSSRGAYNEQFF | TRBV6-5 | NA | TRBJ2-1
CASSEGTGGSNQPQHF | TRBV6-1 | NA | TRBJ1-5
CASSVEGVPYNEQFF | TRBV9 | NA | TRBJ2-1
CASSRDPGQINQPQHF | TRBV7-8 | once | TRBJ1-5
CASSSVTGTNLGPGNTIYF | TRBV7-9 | NA | TRBJ1-3
CASSPDRGPYEQYF | TRBV7-2 | NA | TRBJ2-7
CAISEFGGYGYTF | TRBV10-3 | NA | TRBJ1-2
CAILTGVQNTIYF | TRBV7-9 | NA | TRBJ1-3
CASSPRTGRDLNYGYTF | TRBV18 | NA | TRBJ1-2